Listed here are 4 T cell receptor beta chains from one sample, sequenced in a study of blood T cell repertoires in COVID-19. TCRdb's table, derived via immunoSEQ multiplex PCR, lists solely in-frame clones and lacks some. The table lists more than 100,000 clones, around 84% of them singletons. The source material was PBMCs or T cells enriched from blood (not recorded which). The receptors were sampled from a man in his forties with acute COVID-19.

The chain links TRBV30 to TRBJ2-7; tentative D call: TRBD2 (5 bases). CDR3 length equals 13 residues. Trimming removed 0 bases at V and 6 bases at J, with 12 bases between. CDR1 and CDR2 from the germline V gene are GTSNPN and SVGIG (reference sequence). Written as DNA, the CDR3 is TGTGCCTGGAGTGTACTAGAATCTTCCGAGCAGTACTTC. Protein product: CAWSVLESSEQYF.

This CDR3 is CASSQEAGVAEQYF. For the CDR3, the DNA is TGCGCCAGCAGCCAAGAAGCAGGGGTGGCCGAGCAGTACTTC. The chain employs TRBV4-1 and TRBJ2-7, with D maybe TRBD1 (6 bases). V lost 0 bases to trimming and J lost 6 bases, with 12 bases between them. The CDR3 length is 14 residues. Germline CDR1 is MGHRA and CDR2 is YSYEKL.

This rearrangement joins TRBV3-1 (or the pseudogene TRBV3-2) to TRBJ1-2, with D possibly TRBD1 on 6 matching bases. The length of the CDR3 is 16 residues. V was shortened by 3 bases and J by 1 base, with 15 bases between the two germline ends. Germline lookup yields CDR1 LGHDT and CDR2 YNNKEL (reference sequence). CDR3 DNA: TGTGCCAGCAGCCACTCAGGGGCACTCCTTAACTATGGCTACACCTTC. This sequence encodes CASSHSGALLNYGYTF.

The chain recombines TRBV3-1 (or the pseudogene TRBV3-2) with TRBJ2-7, with 7 nucleotides matching TRBD1. The V and J ends lost 5 bases and 2 bases, in that order; junction bases with no gene match: 6. This CDR3 spans 14 amino acids. The V gene's germline CDR1 is LGHDT and CDR2 YNNKEL (reference sequence). The CDR3 loop is CASSFRDRAYEQYF. The CDR3 DNA reads TGTGCCAGCAGCTTCCGGGACAGAGCCTACGAGCAGTACTTC.